Presented here are 13 T cell receptor beta chains from one specimen sequenced in a study of shared clonotypes between healthy human individuals. Only in-frame clones appear in the TCRdb table, and some are missing; sequencing was by immunoSEQ multiplex PCR. The profile covers 600,000 to 750,000 clones, with 90% appearing a single time and 34% taken by the ten largest. Sequencing input: memory CD8+ T cells from PBMCs. Noted subset: CD45RO+ cells pooled with CCR7-negative TemRA cells. These receptor sequences come from a man between 18 and 29 years old in good health. Some clones in this sample may be carry-over from other donors' samples.

This sequence joins TRBV2 and TRBJ2-7; TRBD2 aligns across 9 bases. Germline CDR1 and CDR2: SNHLY and FYNNEI. J lost 2 bases, V lost 4 bases, and 6 bases had no gene match. The CDR3 consists of 15 residues. The CDR3 DNA reads as TGTGCCAGCAGTGGGGCGACTAGCGGAACCTACGAGCAGTACTTC. This encodes CASSGATSGTYEQYF.

This sequence joins TRBV10-3 and TRBJ2-6, with 11 positions matching TRBD1. Germline trimming cut 0 bases from V and 0 bases from J; bases unmatched to any gene: 10. Germline CDR1 is ENHRY and CDR2 is SYGVKD. The CDR3 is 21 residues long. The CDR3 region is CAISESSDRGLGPSGANVLTF. CDR3 DNA: TGTGCCATCAGTGAGTCGTCGGACAGGGGGCTTGGGCCCTCTGGGGCCAACGTCCTGACTTTC.

The chain uses TRBV2 and TRBJ2-7, with D perhaps TRBD1 or TRBD2 (7 bases each). Per the germline V gene, CDR1 is SNHLY and CDR2 is FYNNEI. V dropped 4 bases and J dropped 1 base, with 17 bases sitting between them. The CDR3 runs 16 residues. The DNA for the CDR3 is TGTGCCAGCAGTGGGGGGAGGGACAGCCTTTCCTACGAGCAGTACTTC. Its translation: CASSGGRDSLSYEQYF. The complete variable domain, with remaining parts taken from reference TRBV2 and TRBJ2-7, reads EPEVTQTPSHQVTQMGQEVILRCVPISNHLYFYWYRQILGQKVEFLVSFYNNEISEKSEIFDDQFSVERPDGSNFTLKIRSTKLEDSAMYFCASSGGRDSLSYEQYFGPGTRLTVT.

This sequence joins TRBV6-5 and TRBJ2-6, with D perhaps matching TRBD2 (6 bases). This CDR3 region has 14 residues. V shed 6 bases and J shed 8 bases, with 14 bases lying between them. Per the germline V gene, CDR1 is MNHEY and CDR2 is SVGAGI. The CDR3 sequence: CASRPQLATNVLTF. Here the CDR3 DNA reads TGTGCCAGCAGACCGCAACTAGCAACCAACGTCCTGACTTTC.

This chain links TRBV9 with TRBJ1-1; D is undetermined. From germline, CDR1 is SGDLS and CDR2 YYNGEE. Trimming left V 1 base short and J 0 bases short, with 10 bases between. The length of the CDR3 is 15 residues. CDR3 in DNA: TGTGCCAGCAGCGTATTAACTGGGATGAACACTGAAGCTTTCTTT. This encodes CASSVLTGMNTEAFF.

The chain carries TRBV7-9 and TRBJ2-1; 8 nucleotides line up with TRBD2. This CDR3 spans 14 amino acids. V dropped 4 bases and J dropped 7; count of bases not matched to a gene: 6. CDR1 is SEHNR and CDR2 is FQNEAQ in the germline V gene (reference sequence). CDR3 in amino acids: CASSSSGSGNEQFF. In DNA, the CDR3 is TGTGCCAGCAGCTCCAGCGGGAGCGGGAATGAGCAGTTCTTC.

This chain connects TRBV30 to TRBJ2-1; TRBD2 might be the D (6 bases). The germline gives CDR1 GTSNPN, CDR2 SVGIG (reference sequence). V was pared by 0 bases and J by 7 bases, with 19 bases between. This CDR3 has 16 amino acids. This CDR3 reads CAWSVRDSGGRNEQFF. As DNA, the CDR3 is TGTGCCTGGAGTGTACGGGACTCGGGTGGCAGGAATGAGCAGTTCTTC.

The gene calls are TRBV6-5 and TRBJ2-5; D remains ambiguous. Trimming shortened V by 4 bases and J by 3 bases, and 9 bases separated the two germline ends. Germline CDR1 is MNHEY and CDR2 is SVGAGI. The CDR3 extends over 13 amino acids. CDR3: CASSWYPEETQYF. For the CDR3, the DNA is TGTGCCAGCAGTTGGTATCCCGAAGAGACCCAGTACTTC.

This clone came up once. The chain links TRBV7-9 to TRBJ2-5; either TRBD1 or TRBD2 may fit D (5 bases each). This CDR3 comprises 13 residues. Trimming stripped 10 bases from V and 4 bases from J, with 16 bases between. The germline V gene encodes CDR1 SEHNR and CDR2 FQNEAQ (reference sequence). The DNA of the CDR3 is TGTGCCACTGGGACCCAGAACCGAGAGACCCAGTACTTC. It codes for CATGTQNRETQYF.

The rearrangement joins TRBV4-1 to TRBJ1-5, with 7 nucleotides matching TRBD1. The CDR3 has 15 residues. Trimming removed 2 bases from V and 4 bases from J; junction bases left unmatched: 5. Germline V lookup: CDR1 MGHRA, CDR2 YSYEKL. The CDR3, as DNA: TGCGCCAGCAGCCAATTCGACAGGGCTAATCAGCCCCAGCATTTT. Residues: CASSQFDRANQPQHF.

This clone was found a few times. The rearrangement uses TRBV16 and TRBJ1-2; TRBD1 matches at 7 bases. Unmatched junction bases numbered 7, after V lost 4 bases and J lost 2 bases. The CDR3 consists of 15 residues. Looked up from germline, CDR1 is KGHSY and CDR2 is FQNENV. CDR3 region: CASSPGTASNYGYTF. Written as DNA, the CDR3 is TGTGCCAGCAGCCCCGGGACAGCCTCCAACTATGGCTACACCTTC. The whole variable domain, filled in from reference TRBV16 and TRBJ1-2, reads GEEVAQTPKHLVRGEGQKAKLYCAPIKGHSYVFWYQQVLKNEFKFLISFQNENVFDETGMPKERFSAKCLPNSPCSLEIQATKLEDSAVYFCASSPGTASNYGYTFGSGTRLTVV.

CDR3 sequence reads: CASSPFPGGVEQGEQFF. For the CDR3, the DNA is TGTGCCAGCAGCCCATTCCCGGGAGGGGTGGAACAGGGTGAGCAGTTCTTC. The chain has TRBV9 and TRBJ2-1; 8 nucleotides match TRBD2. V was pared by 4 bases and J by 9 bases, with 18 bases of the junction left unmatched. Germline CDR1 is SGDLS and CDR2 is YYNGEE. The CDR3 totals 17 residues.

CDR3 sequence reads: CASSELGVGPGANVLTF. CDR3 nucleotide sequence: TGTGCCAGCTCGGAGTTGGGAGTGGGACCTGGGGCCAACGTCCTGACTTTC. The rearrangement joins TRBV18 to TRBJ2-6; D may be TRBD1 or TRBD2 (5 bases each). CDR3 length: 17 residues. Germline CDR1 reads KGHSH; CDR2 reads LQKENI. Trimming stripped 6 bases from V and 2 bases from J, with 17 bases between.